This record concerns one T cell receptor (beta chain) sequence. The data are from a study of blood T cell repertoires in COVID-19. For the study at large: Acute and convalescent COVID-19 specimens originated in the United States, Italy and Spain. T cells, B-cell-depleted T cells, or PBMCs supplied cDNA or gDNA.

In the source study's methods: From reference gene primer amplification, estimates of nucleated cell counts were derived. The method was immunoSEQ multiplex PCR; TCRdb's version includes in-frame clones alone and lacks a portion of them. For V, J and clone size, that table is used; D and trimming come from the DNA. Of 15,000 to 20,000 clones listed, 85% to 90% are singletons. This CDR3 region has 16 residues. Trimming shortened V by 4 bases and J by 3 bases, and 18 bases separated the two germline ends. Germline V gene data show CDR1 as SGHAT and CDR2 as FQDESV (reference sequence). The rearrangement uses TRBV11-1 and TRBJ2-5; a possible D gene is TRBD2 (6 bases). The sequenced sample consisted of peripheral blood. This TCR came from a human donor with active COVID-19. The donor label of this sample is uncertain. The CDR3 region has the DNA TGTGCCAGCAGCTCTAGAGGCGGGACTCCCGAAGAGACCCAGTACTTC. Translated, it gives CASSSRGGTPEETQYF.